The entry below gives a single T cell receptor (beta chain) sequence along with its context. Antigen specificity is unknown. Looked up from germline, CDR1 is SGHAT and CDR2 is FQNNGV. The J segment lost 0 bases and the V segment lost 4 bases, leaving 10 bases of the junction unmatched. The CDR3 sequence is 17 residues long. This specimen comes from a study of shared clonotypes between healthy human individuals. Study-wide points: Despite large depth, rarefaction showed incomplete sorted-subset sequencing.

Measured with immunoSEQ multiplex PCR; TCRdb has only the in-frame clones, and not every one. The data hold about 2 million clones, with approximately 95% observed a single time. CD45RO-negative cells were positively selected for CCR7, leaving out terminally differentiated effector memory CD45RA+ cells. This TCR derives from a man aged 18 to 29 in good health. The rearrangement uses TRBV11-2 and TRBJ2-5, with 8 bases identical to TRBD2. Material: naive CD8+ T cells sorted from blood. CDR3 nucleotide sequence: TGTGCCAGCAGCTCCCCCCGGGGGGGGGCGGACCAAGAGACCCAGTACTTC. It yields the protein CASSSPRGGADQETQYF.